This T cell receptor beta chain was documented in a study of beta chain features in type 1 diabetes. Study at large: Age, gender and cell yields were similar between patients and healthy donors.

Expressed TCRB transcripts were sequenced, since all the RNA that had been isolated was reverse transcribed. It was found that naive, central memory and regulatory T cell samples averaged approximately 3.5 million reads. Libraries were prepared by immunoSEQ multiplex PCR; TCRdb keeps only in-frame clonotypes and omits some of them. The sample shows 680,000 or so clones, around 15% of them seen only once. A word on this clone: The antigen is not known.

Findings and limits, study-wide: All four CD4+ subsets from Type 1 diabetes patients carried moderately but significantly shorter TCRB CDR3s.

The CDR3 is 18 amino acids. Losses at the gene ends were 0 bases for V and 4 bases for J; bases not matched to a gene: 12. CDR1 is LGHNA and CDR2 is YNFKEQ in the germline V gene. Sequencing used naive CD4+ T cells from blood. This TCR derives from a man younger than 35 with type 1 diabetes. The chain recombines TRBV4-2 with TRBJ2-3; 8 bases are a match to TRBD2. The CDR3 region has the DNA TGTGCCAGCAGCCAAGAGGGTGGGACTAGATCAAGCGCAGATACGCAGTATTTT. Its protein is CASSQEGGTRSSADTQYF.